Below are 9 T cell receptor beta chains sequenced from a single sample in a study of CXCR3-negative and CXCR3-positive naive CD8 T cells (dated by TCRdb to the late 2010s). Reads for this sample came from a NextSeq 550. The Human TCR Profiling Kit (MiLaboratory) was used to prepare UMI-labeled 5' RACE TRB cDNA libraries. TCRdb reprocessed the reads, reporting each CDR3 protein sequence once and no DNA. The sample table includes 55,000 to 70,000 distinct CDR3 sequences. Jointly, the top ten make up 23% of the sample. Sequenced material: memory CD8+ T cells from blood. The meaning of the sample's cell subset or site label: conventional CD8+ memory T cells (TMEM), sorted as controls. The receptors derive from a human donor in good health. Some clones in this sample may be carry-over from other donors' samples.

This rearrangement joins TRBV12-3 or TRBV12-4 to TRBJ2-1; TCRdb gives TRBD2 as the D gene, but with no DNA this cannot be confirmed. This CDR3 contains 15 residues. CDR3 region: CASSFPSGGYNEKFF.

This chain joins TRBV7-9 and TRBJ1-1; absent DNA, TCRdb's TRBD1 call cannot be checked. Germline V gives CDR1 SEHNR, CDR2 FQNEAQ (reference sequence). This CDR3 is built from 14 residues. This chain's CDR3 is CASSNGHTDTEAFF.

The chain recombines TRBV4-1 with TRBJ2-7; the TRBD1 assignment by TCRdb is unverifiable without DNA. CDR3 length: 16 residues. CDR1 and CDR2 from the germline V gene are MGHRA and YSYEKL. The CDR3: CASSQDRTGPRDEQYF.

The chain links TRBV20-1 to TRBJ2-7; TCRdb's assignment of TRBD2 cannot be checked, as there is no DNA. Germline assignment: CDR1 DFQATT and CDR2 SNEGSKA (reference sequence). The CDR3 consists of 12 residues. The CDR3 loop is CSATSENYEQYF.

The chain is built from TRBV11-3 and TRBJ2-1; TCRdb lists TRBD1, though no DNA is available to test this call. Germline CDR1 reads SGHNT; CDR2 reads YENEEA. The CDR3 length is 17 residues. The CDR3: CASSLRRGGSSYNEQFF.

CDR3 residues: CASSVQTGAYGYTF. The chain has TRBV13 and TRBJ1-2; with no DNA, the TCRdb D assignment of TRBD1 cannot be verified. The germline CDR1 and CDR2 sequences are PRHDT and FYEKMQ (reference sequence). The CDR3 length is 14 residues.

The chain is built from TRBV6-6 and TRBJ2-3; without DNA, the TCRdb call of TRBD2 cannot be checked. This CDR3 has 15 residues. Germline V gene sequence: CDR1 MNHNY, CDR2 SVGAGI (reference sequence). CDR3 in amino acids: CASSYSGGDTDTQYF.

The chain links TRBV20-1 to TRBJ1-1. The CDR3 is 15 residues long. Germline loops: CDR1 DFQATT, CDR2 SNEGSKA (reference sequence). CDR3 region: CSALDRPPAGTEAFF.

The chain has TRBV2 and TRBJ2-7; TCRdb picks TRBD1, but there is no DNA to check that call. The CDR3 loop spans 15 amino acids. The germline V gene encodes CDR1 SNHLY and CDR2 FYNNEI. The CDR3: CASSYGQGFSYEQYF.